Below, 12 T cell receptor beta chains from the same sample are listed, as sequenced in a study of identical twins. TCRdb analysed the 5' RACE reads with MiXCR anew, one entry per CDR3 protein. This table holds 640,000 or so distinct CDR3 sequences, over 5% found once. Sequencing was performed on naive T cells sorted from blood. The receptors shown here come from a man younger than 30 in good health.

CDR3 amino acids: CSVSTGGFEAFF. CDR3 coding DNA: TGCAGCGTTTCGACAGGGGGCTTTGAAGCTTTCTTT. The chain joins TRBV29-1 to TRBJ1-1, with 10 bases matching TRBD1. CDR1 and CDR2 from the germline V gene are SQVTM and ANQGSEA. The CDR3 loop spans 12 amino acids. V dropped 5 bases and J dropped 7; count of bases not matched to a gene: 4.

J is TRBJ1-2 and V is TRBV7-8, with TRBD1 as a possible D gene (5 bases). The CDR3 is 14 amino acids. V was trimmed by 1 base and J by 4 bases, leaving 10 bases between them. Germline V gene lookup returns CDR1 SGHVS and CDR2 FQNEAQ. The CDR3 nucleotides read TGTGCCAGCAGCTTAGGACACGGGGGCTATGGCTACACCTTC. Its translation: CASSLGHGGYGYTF.

The J gene is TRBJ1-6, the V gene TRBV15; 7 positions match TRBD1. This CDR3 is 16 amino acids long. V lost 6 bases to trimming and J lost 8 bases; unmatched junction nucleotides: 13. Germline CDR1 is LNHNV and CDR2 is YYDKDF (reference sequence). CDR3 in DNA: TGTGCCACCAGGAAAGACAGGGCCCGAGGGGATTCACCCCTCCACTTT. It is translated as CATRKDRARGDSPLHF.

This clonotype was seen repeatedly, ten times or more. The chain recombines TRBV20-1 with TRBJ2-7; D is perhaps TRBD1 or TRBD2 (5 bases each). The V and J ends lost 5 bases and 2 bases respectively, with 13 bases between them. Looked up from germline, CDR1 is DFQATT and CDR2 is SNEGSKA (reference sequence). The CDR3 is made up of 13 amino acids. CDR3 bases: TGCAGTGCTCTAGGGGTGGGGGCCTACGAGCAGTACGTC. This translates into CSALGVGAYEQYV.

In its sample, this clonotype was seen once. The rearrangement uses TRBV10-2 and TRBJ2-7; tentatively, D is TRBD1 (5 bases). Trimming removed 10 bases at V and 6 bases at J, with 16 bases between. This CDR3 has 12 amino acids. From germline, CDR1 is WSHSY and CDR2 SAAADI. The CDR3 nucleotides read TGCGCCACTTCGTTAAAAGGGGTCGAGCAGTACGTC. Protein: CATSLKGVEQYV.

This clonotype has a handful of counts. The V call is TRBV4-1, the J call TRBJ2-1; D tentatively reads TRBD1 or TRBD2 (6 bases each). This CDR3 has 16 amino acids. The V end was cut by 4 bases, the J end by 3 bases, with 16 bases between. The germline CDR1 and CDR2 sequences are MGHRA and YSYEKL. CDR3: CASSPEGGLNYNEQFF. CDR3 DNA: TGCGCCAGCAGCCCCGAGGGGGGCTTAAACTACAATGAGCAGTTCTTC.

In this sample, this clonotype turned up many times. The chain links TRBV3-1 to TRBJ2-1; D may be TRBD1 (6 bases). CDR3 size: 13 residues. V was trimmed by 6 bases and J by 9 bases, leaving 15 bases between them. Germline values: CDR1 LGHDT, CDR2 YNNKEL (reference sequence). The CDR3 coding sequence is TGTGCCAGCAGTGTACAGGGAGAAATTGAGCAGTTCTTC. It translates to CASSVQGEIEQFF.

This clonotype has a count of ten or more. The genes are TRBV29-1 and TRBJ2-5; D may be TRBD2 (6 bases). The germline V gene encodes CDR1 SQVTM and CDR2 ANQGSEA. V lost 7 bases, J lost 5 bases, and 11 bases lay in between. This CDR3 is built from 11 residues. The chain's CDR3 is CSGGVGETQYF. CDR3 DNA: TGCAGCGGGGGGGTCGGGGAGACCCAGTACTTC.

This clonotype has only a few counts. The chain uses TRBV5-1 and TRBJ2-5; TRBD1 aligns across 11 bases. Unmatched junction bases numbered 6, after V lost 3 bases and J lost 5 bases. Germline loops: CDR1 SGHRS, CDR2 YFSETQ. CDR3 length: 15 residues. CDR3 loop: CASSWGTGGRETQYF. The CDR3 DNA sequence: TGCGCCAGCAGCTGGGGGACAGGGGGACGGGAGACCCAGTACTTC.

This clonotype was seen repeatedly, ten times or more. In DNA form, the CDR3 reads TGTGCCATCAGTGAGATGTCTAGCGGGAAAAATGAGCAGTTCTTC. Translated, it gives CAISEMSSGKNEQFF. The chain recombines TRBV10-3 with TRBJ2-1; 9 bases map to TRBD2. CDR1 and CDR2 (germline): ENHRY, SYGVKD. CDR3 length equals 15 residues. V trimming: 2 bases; J trimming: 7 bases; junction bases outside the gene matches: 6.

The chain joins TRBV28 to TRBJ2-7, with TRBD1 matching 10 bases. Germline loops: CDR1 MDHEN, CDR2 SYDVKM. V lost 6 bases, J lost 3 bases, and 5 bases stayed unmatched. The CDR3 totals 14 residues. The CDR3 DNA sequence: TGTGCCAGCAGAGGGACAGGGGCCGGCTACGAGCAGTACTTC. Residues: CASRGTGAGYEQYF.

This clonotype was seen at least ten times. The rearrangement joins TRBV14 to TRBJ2-1, with TRBD1 as a possible D gene (5 bases). CDR1 is SGHDN and CDR2 is FVKESK in the germline V gene. The CDR3 is 15 residues long. V lost 1 base and J 7 bases, leaving 14 bases between the germline ends. The CDR3 sequence is CASSQVRAFGNEQFF. The CDR3 DNA sequence: TGTGCCAGCAGCCAAGTCAGGGCCTTCGGGAATGAGCAGTTCTTC.